The 28 T cell receptor beta chains given below trace back to one sample, sequenced in a study of technical replicates of blood from a few donors. Measured with immunoSEQ multiplex PCR; TCRdb has only the in-frame clones, and not every one. The data contain 95,000 to 100,000 clones, just over 95% of them seen just once; the ten biggest clones take up approximately 0.21%. The sequencing input was T cells isolated from PBMCs. These receptors all stem from a human donor in good health.

The chain combines TRBV13 with TRBJ2-7; D possibly corresponds to TRBD1 (5 bases). Trimming took off 7 bases at V and 4 bases at J, with 17 bases between the two ends. Germline CDR1 reads PRHDT; CDR2 reads FYEKMQ (reference sequence). The CDR3 is 14 residues long. CDR3 DNA: TGTGCCAGCACCTACGCAGGGTTGAGGTACGAGCAGTACTTC. Translation: CASTYAGLRYEQYF.

V is TRBV4-1 and J is TRBJ2-7; D is perhaps TRBD2 (5 bases). V was trimmed by 0 bases and J by 5 bases, leaving 8 bases between them. The germline V gene has CDR1 MGHRA and CDR2 YSYEKL. The length of the CDR3 is 13 residues. The CDR3 protein is CASSQEVGDEQYF. Here the CDR3 DNA reads TGCGCCAGCAGCCAAGAAGTGGGAGACGAGCAGTACTTC.

The chain carries TRBV11-2 and TRBJ2-2, with TRBD2 matching 9 bases. The CDR3 spans 15 residues. Germline V gene data show CDR1 as SGHAT and CDR2 as FQNNGV. Trimming took 4 bases from V and 3 from J; bases not matched to a gene: 3. The DNA of the CDR3 is TGTGCCAGCAGCTGGGCGGGGGGGGACACCGGGGAGCTGTTTTTT. This sequence encodes CASSWAGGDTGELFF.

The V gene is TRBV5-6, the J gene TRBJ1-5; perhaps TRBD1 as D (5 bases). Germline CDR1 SGHDT, CDR2 YYEEEE. The CDR3 has 14 residues. The V gene lost 0 bases and the J gene lost 3 bases, with 7 bases spanning the gap. CDR3 amino acids: CASSLAGINQPQHF. CDR3 sequence (DNA): TGTGCCAGCAGCTTGGCAGGGATCAATCAGCCCCAGCATTTT.

The V call is TRBV27, the J call TRBJ2-7; weak D call: TRBD1 (6 bases). Trimming cost V 2 bases and J 3 bases, with 8 bases left between them. Germline CDR1 is MNHEY and CDR2 is SMNVEV (reference sequence). There are 13 residues in the CDR3. Written as DNA, the CDR3 is TGTGCCAGCAGTTTAGCCAGGGGCTACGAGCAGTACTTC. Residues: CASSLARGYEQYF.

The rearrangement joins TRBV28 to TRBJ2-7, with D perhaps matching TRBD2 (5 bases). The V end was cut by 6 bases, the J end by 0 bases, with 12 bases between. Germline V lookup: CDR1 MDHEN, CDR2 SYDVKM. The CDR3 spans 14 residues. The CDR3 loop reads CASRGSESSYEQYF. The CDR3 nucleotides read TGTGCCAGCAGAGGGAGCGAGAGCTCCTACGAGCAGTACTTC.

The CDR3 is CASSFRQISRGYTF. As DNA, the CDR3 is TGTGCCAGTAGTTTCAGACAGATAAGCCGTGGCTACACCTTC. This chain uses TRBV19 with TRBJ1-2; weak D call: TRBD1 (5 bases). Germline CDR1 reads LNHDA; CDR2 reads SQIVND (reference sequence). Trimming left V 5 bases short and J 7 bases short, with 17 bases between. CDR3 length equals 14 residues.

The V gene is TRBV6-5, the J gene TRBJ1-1; D is undetermined. This CDR3 comprises 13 residues. The germline V and J ends were trimmed by 4 bases and 7 bases, with 13 bases remaining between them. Germline CDR1 MNHEY, CDR2 SVGAGI. DNA for the CDR3: TGTGCCAGCAGTTTTACCGAAGGAGGTGAAGCTTTCTTT. Protein sequence: CASSFTEGGEAFF.

This sequence joins TRBV13 and TRBJ1-1; D remains unclear. CDR1 and CDR2 from the germline V gene are PRHDT and FYEKMQ (reference sequence). The CDR3 has 13 amino acids. The ends were cut back, 1 base at V and 0 bases at J, with 3 bases in the middle. The CDR3 DNA reads as TGTGCCAGCAGCTTAGCCATGAACACTGAAGCTTTCTTT. It encodes CASSLAMNTEAFF.

The chain recombines TRBV7-3 with TRBJ2-1; 9 nucleotides match TRBD2. V lost 5 bases, J lost 9 bases, and 5 bases stayed unmatched. This CDR3 comprises 13 residues. In germline, CDR1 is SGHTA, CDR2 FQGTGA. In nucleotides, the CDR3 is TGTGCCAGCAGCGCGGGGGGGCCGGGTGAGCAGTTCTTC. It is translated as CASSAGGPGEQFF.

CDR3 protein: CASSLEQGNQPQHF. The CDR3 DNA follows: TGTGCCAGCAGCTTAGAACAGGGCAATCAGCCCCAGCATTTT. The chain combines TRBV7-9 with TRBJ1-5; possibly TRBD1 for D (5 bases). Germline values: CDR1 SEHNR, CDR2 FQNEAQ (reference sequence). The CDR3 loop spans 14 amino acids. The V end was cut by 1 base, the J end by 2 bases, with 6 bases between.

This rearrangement joins TRBV7-9 to TRBJ2-7; D unresolved. The CDR3 contains 13 residues. V was cut by 3 bases and J by 3 bases, with 9 bases left in between. Germline-derived CDR1 and CDR2 are SEHNR and FQNEAQ (reference sequence). The CDR3 DNA reads as TGTGCCAGCAGCTTTTCCCTAAGCTACGAGCAGTACTTC. The encoded protein is CASSFSLSYEQYF.

The rearrangement uses TRBV28 and TRBJ2-7; D possibly corresponds to TRBD1 (6 bases). The CDR3 contains 14 residues. The V gene's germline CDR1 is MDHEN and CDR2 SYDVKM. The V and J ends lost 5 bases and 7 bases respectively, with 18 bases between them. The CDR3 loop reads CASSLPGHFFEQYF. DNA for the CDR3: TGTGCCAGCAGTCTCCCGGGACATTTCTTTGAGCAGTACTTC. The complete variable domain, with remaining parts taken from reference TRBV28 and TRBJ2-7, reads DVKVTQSSRYLVKRTGEKVFLECVQDMDHENMFWYRQDPGLGLRLIYFSYDVKMKEKGDIPEGYSVSREKKERFSLILESASTNQTSMYLCASSLPGHFFEQYFGPGTRLTVT.

The V and J genes are TRBV25-1 and TRBJ1-1; TRBD1 matches 7 bases. The germline V gene encodes CDR1 MGHDK and CDR2 SYGVNS. The V segment lost 8 bases and the J segment 11 bases; nucleotides outside the gene matches: 14. This CDR3 spans 13 amino acids. CDR3 nucleotide sequence: TGTGCCAGCCTCCCAGGGGGAGATTCCGAGGCTTTCTTT. Protein: CASLPGGDSEAFF.

The chain carries TRBV10-1 and TRBJ2-2; D is undetermined. V lost 4 bases and J 6 bases, leaving 3 bases between the germline ends. The CDR3 spans 11 residues. The germline V gene encodes CDR1 WNHNN and CDR2 SYGVQD (reference sequence). The CDR3 sequence: CASSGAGELFF. As DNA, the CDR3 is TGCGCCAGCAGTGGCGCCGGGGAGCTGTTTTTT.

The rearrangement uses TRBV6-1 and TRBJ2-1, with D possibly matching TRBD1 (6 bases). V was pared by 3 bases and J by 5 bases, with 8 bases between. The germline gives CDR1 MNHNS, CDR2 SASEGT. The CDR3 has 13 amino acids. CDR3 loop: CASSDRGHNEQFF. The DNA for the CDR3 is TGTGCCAGCAGTGACAGGGGCCACAATGAGCAGTTCTTC.

The rearrangement uses TRBV13 and TRBJ1-1; maybe TRBD1 (6 bases). The germline V gene encodes CDR1 PRHDT and CDR2 FYEKMQ (reference sequence). Trimming cost V 5 bases and J 4 bases, with 11 bases left between them. This CDR3 has 13 amino acids. CDR3 nucleotides: TGTGCCAGCAGCCTTGGACAGCTCACTGAAGCTTTCTTT. Protein sequence: CASSLGQLTEAFF.

The genes are TRBV6-6 and TRBJ1-4; 7 bases line up with TRBD1. CDR1 MNHNY and CDR2 SVGAGI come from the germline V gene (reference sequence). This CDR3 is 14 amino acids long. After removal of 4 bases from V and 6 bases from J, the junction contained 5 bases not matched to a gene. The CDR3 DNA sequence: TGTGCCAGCAGTTTCGGGACAGATCATGAAAAACTGTTTTTT. It codes for CASSFGTDHEKLFF.

This rearrangement joins TRBV30 to TRBJ1-1, with 7 positions matching TRBD1. CDR3 length: 12 amino acids. Per the germline V gene, CDR1 is GTSNPN and CDR2 is SVGIG (reference sequence). The ends lost 4 bases at V and 9 bases at J; junction bases unmatched: 8. CDR3 region: CAWKLQGFKAFF. The CDR3 DNA reads TGTGCCTGGAAGTTACAGGGGTTTAAAGCTTTCTTT.

This chain uses TRBV11-3 with TRBJ1-1, with 7 bases aligning to TRBD1. This CDR3 is built from 15 residues. V lost 6 bases to trimming and J lost 1 base; unmatched junction nucleotides: 8. CDR1 is SGHNT, CDR2 YENEEA, per germline. In DNA, the CDR3 is TGTGCCAGCAGGGCGGACAGGACCTCGAACACTGAAGCTTTCTTT. It is translated as CASRADRTSNTEAFF. Based on the CDR3 plus reference TRBV11-3 and TRBJ1-1, the full variable domain is EAGVVQSPRYKIIEKKQPVAFWCNPISGHNTLYWYLQNLGQGPELLIRYENEEAVDDSQLPKDRFSAERLKGVDSTLKIQPAELGDSAVYLCASRADRTSNTEAFFGQGTRLTVV.

The chain uses TRBV18 and TRBJ2-7; a weak D match, TRBD2 (5 bases). Looked up from germline, CDR1 is KGHSH and CDR2 is LQKENI. The CDR3 runs 16 residues. V shed 6 bases and J shed 5 bases, with 23 bases lying between them. CDR3 nucleotides: TGTGCCAGCTCGCCCGCTAATGGCGCACCGGGGAACGAGCAGTACTTC. Amino acid sequence: CASSPANGAPGNEQYF. Together with reference TRBV18 and TRBJ2-7, the CDR3 gives the full variable domain: NAGVMQNPRHLVRRRGQEARLRCSPMKGHSHVYWYRQLPEEGLKFMVYLQKENIIDESGMPKERFSAEFPKEGPSILRIQQVVRGDSAAYFCASSPANGAPGNEQYFGPGTRLTVT.

Worth noting for this clone: One end of the junction varies from germline; a read error may be responsible. The V gene is TRBV27, the J gene TRBJ2-3; 11 bases map to TRBD2. The CDR3 is made up of 13 amino acids. The germline gives CDR1 MNHEY, CDR2 SMNVEV (reference sequence). In DNA, the CDR3 is TGTGCCGGCAGTAGCGGGGGGGCGGATACGCAGTATTTT. Protein sequence: CAGSSGGADTQYF.

This chain links TRBV18 with TRBJ1-3; D might be TRBD1 (5 bases). Germline CDR1 is KGHSH and CDR2 is LQKENI. CDR3 size: 20 residues. The V end lost 4 bases, the J end lost 0 bases, and 25 bases lay between the germline ends. This chain's CDR3 is CASSLTGVSPQLSSGNTIYF. The CDR3 DNA follows: TGTGCCAGCTCACTAACAGGAGTATCTCCGCAACTAAGCTCTGGAAACACCATATATTTT. The entire variable domain, with the rest obtained from reference TRBV18 and TRBJ1-3, is as follows: NAGVMQNPRHLVRRRGQEARLRCSPMKGHSHVYWYRQLPEEGLKFMVYLQKENIIDESGMPKERFSAEFPKEGPSILRIQQVVRGDSAAYFCASSLTGVSPQLSSGNTIYFGEGSWLTVV.

This clone was found once. V gene TRBV19 combines with J gene TRBJ2-1, with TRBD2 matching 9 bases. The ends lost 3 bases at V and 0 bases at J; junction bases unmatched: 3. The CDR3 contains 16 residues. Germline assignment: CDR1 LNHDA and CDR2 SQIVND (reference sequence). CDR3 nucleotides: TGTGCCAGTAGTATGGATAGCGGGAGCTCCTACAATGAGCAGTTCTTC. It codes for CASSMDSGSSYNEQFF.

The rearrangement uses TRBV30 and TRBJ1-5; TRBD1 might be the D (6 bases). Trimming removed 4 bases from V and 1 base from J, with 8 bases in between. CDR3 length: 13 amino acids. Germline CDR1 and CDR2: GTSNPN and SVGIG (reference sequence). CDR3 in amino acids: CAWTGESNQPQHF. The DNA of the CDR3 is TGTGCCTGGACAGGGGAAAGCAATCAGCCCCAGCATTTT.

J is TRBJ1-5 and V is TRBV19; possible D gene TRBD1, 5 bases. Trimming pared 11 bases from V and 2 bases from J, leaving 13 bases between. CDR1 is LNHDA, CDR2 SQIVND, per germline (reference sequence). The CDR3 runs 13 residues. CDR3 protein: CAGGEGRNQPQHF. The CDR3, as DNA: TGTGCCGGGGGGGAGGGACGCAATCAGCCCCAGCATTTT.

This clone showed up just once. V gene TRBV5-1 combines with J gene TRBJ2-5; perhaps TRBD2 as D (5 bases). Germline V gives CDR1 SGHRS, CDR2 YFSETQ. The V and J ends lost 1 base and 0 bases respectively, with 13 bases between them. There are 16 residues in the CDR3. The CDR3 region has the DNA TGCGCCAGCAGCTTGAGGGTAGCGCGAGACCAAGAGACCCAGTACTTC. The encoded protein is CASSLRVARDQETQYF.

This chain joins TRBV5-1 and TRBJ2-7; TRBD1 might be the D (6 bases). V was shortened by 4 bases and J by 3 bases, with 8 bases between the two germline ends. CDR3 length: 12 amino acids. CDR1 and CDR2 (germline): SGHRS, YFSETQ. The CDR3 DNA is TGCGCCAGCAGCCCGGACAGCTACGAGCAGTACTTC. Its protein product is CASSPDSYEQYF.